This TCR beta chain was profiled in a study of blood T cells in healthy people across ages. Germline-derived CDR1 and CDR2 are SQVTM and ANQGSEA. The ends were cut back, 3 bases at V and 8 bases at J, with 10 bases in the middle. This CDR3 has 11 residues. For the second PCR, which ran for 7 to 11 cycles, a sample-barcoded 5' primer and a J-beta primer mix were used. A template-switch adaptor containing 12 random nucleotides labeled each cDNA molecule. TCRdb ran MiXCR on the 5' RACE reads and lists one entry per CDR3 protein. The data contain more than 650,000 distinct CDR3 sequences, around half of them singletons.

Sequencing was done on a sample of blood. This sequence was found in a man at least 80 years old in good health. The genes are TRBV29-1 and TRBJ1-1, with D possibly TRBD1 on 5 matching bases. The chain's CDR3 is CSVERQWEAFF. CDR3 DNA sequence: TGCAGCGTTGAGAGACAGTGGGAAGCTTTCTTT.